This T cell receptor beta chain originates from a study of T cell repertoires in cytomegalovirus infection. Study-level information: CMV epitopes, recently identified HLA-C-restricted and well-studied HLA-B-restricted, were used. Carrying CMV and the relevant HLA type showed in public TCR beta signatures. Findings of the study overall: Frequencies of public TCR beta families were cumulated, and this identified carriers of CMV plus the relevant HLA.

From the reads, TCRdb called clonotypes with MiXCR, one entry per CDR3 protein. Of around 120,000 distinct CDR3 sequences listed, over 40% are singletons. The V gene's germline CDR1 is SEHNR and CDR2 FQNEAQ (reference sequence). With V trimmed by 5 bases and J by 6 bases, 12 bases remained unmatched. This CDR3 comprises 15 residues. Worth noting for this clonotype: What it binds is not known.

The chain couples TRBV7-9 to TRBJ1-1, with 7 bases fitting TRBD1. The sample was CD8+ T cells from cultured PBMCs, taken from culture after CMV antigen stimulation. The clonotype was recovered from a human donor in good health (CMV status not recorded). Some clones in this sample may be carry-over from other donors' samples. The CDR3: CASSPPGTAFAEAFF. CDR3 nucleotides: TGTGCCAGCAGCCCCCCAGGGACAGCGTTCGCTGAAGCTTTCTTT.